This passage covers 5 T cell receptor beta chains from one sample sequenced in a study of T-cell reconstitution after alpha-beta-depleted transplantation in children. Unique molecular identifiers tagged the TCRbeta library. Via MiXCR, TCRdb re-called the PCR reads, giving one row per CDR3 protein. This table has 440,000 or so distinct CDR3 sequences, roughly a tenth appearing once. The sequencing used PBMCs from the stem cell graft donor, collected from the stem cell graft. The receptors were gathered from a human donor who donated a stem cell graft to a child with acute myeloid leukemia.

This sequence joins TRBV5-1 and TRBJ1-2, with unresolved D. Trimming removed 3 bases at V and 4 bases at J, with 13 bases between. The CDR3 length is 14 residues. In germline, CDR1 is SGHRS, CDR2 YFSETQ. The chain's CDR3 is CASSSGPGVYGYTF. CDR3 nucleotide sequence: TGCGCCAGCAGCTCGGGCCCCGGAGTCTATGGCTACACCTTC.

This clonotype was picked up many times. The chain uses TRBV12-3 or TRBV12-4 and TRBJ2-3; tentatively, D is TRBD1 (5 bases). The CDR3 is 15 residues long. V was clipped by 5 bases and J by 1 base, with 13 bases between them. The CDR3 region is CASSGSGRGTDTQYF. The CDR3, as DNA: TGTGCCAGCAGTGGCTCAGGGCGCGGCACAGATACGCAGTATTTT.

This clonotype appeared a few times. The rearrangement joins TRBV20-1 to TRBJ1-2; 7 nucleotides agree with TRBD1. With 6 bases clipped from V and 3 bases from J, the junction kept 4 bases outside the gene matches. The germline V gene encodes CDR1 DFQATT and CDR2 SNEGSKA (reference sequence). This CDR3 has 12 amino acids. The CDR3 is CSAAGTDYGYTF. For the CDR3, the DNA is TGCAGTGCCGCCGGGACAGACTATGGCTACACCTTC.

This clonotype has more than one count but fewer than ten. This chain uses TRBV12-3 or TRBV12-4 with TRBJ1-5; tentative D call: TRBD1 (5 bases). V lost 6 bases, J lost 3 bases, and 9 bases lay in between. CDR3 length equals 13 residues. CDR3 residues: CASSEGYNQPQHF. As DNA, the CDR3 is TGTGCCAGCAGCGAGGGGTACAATCAGCCCCAGCATTTT.

J is TRBJ2-2 and V is TRBV2, with D maybe TRBD2 (5 bases). The CDR3 sequence is 14 residues long. Trimming shortened V by 4 bases and J by 6 bases, and 12 bases separated the two germline ends. CDR1 is SNHLY and CDR2 is FYNNEI in the germline V gene. The CDR3 DNA reads as TGTGCCAGCAGTGTAATAGGGAGCGCCGGGGAGCTGTTTTTT. Translated: CASSVIGSAGELFF.